The 12 T cell receptor beta chains in this list originate from one sample, sequenced in a study of post-analysis software for immune sequencing data. These TCRs are of unknown antigen specificity. The library was made from cDNA and included unique molecular identifiers. Each CDR3 protein gets one entry after TCRdb re-called the PCR reads with MiXCR. The sample has a few hundred thousand distinct CDR3 sequences, less than 40% seen once; the top ten hold 10% to 15%. The study's findings and limits: TRBV segments more frequent in patients than in controls numbered five and included TRBV5-6, TRBV5-1 and TRBV20-1.

The sequencing input was blood. The origin of the receptors is a girl aged 10-17 years with multiple sclerosis.

This clonotype was observed a few times. V is TRBV5-8 and J is TRBJ2-7, with TRBD2 matching 8 bases. V gave up 0 bases and J gave up 3 bases; unmatched junction bases: 2. The CDR3 totals 14 residues. CDR1 is SGHTS, CDR2 YDEGEE, per germline. The CDR3 spells CASSLAGGDYEQYF. Written as DNA, the CDR3 is TGTGCCAGCAGCTTGGCCGGGGGGGACTACGAGCAGTACTTC.

V is TRBV5-1 and J is TRBJ2-7, with D perhaps assigned TRBD1 or TRBD2 (5 bases each). This CDR3 is 13 amino acids long. The ends were cut back, 0 bases at V and 5 bases at J, with 9 bases in the middle. Germline V gene sequence: CDR1 SGHRS, CDR2 YFSETQ. CDR3: CASSLAVGDEQYF. The CDR3 DNA is TGCGCCAGCAGCTTGGCGGTGGGGGACGAGCAGTACTTC.

This clonotype was seen only a few times. This chain joins TRBV7-9 and TRBJ2-5; possible D gene TRBD2, 7 bases. CDR1 is SEHNR and CDR2 is FQNEAQ in the germline V gene (reference sequence). This CDR3 contains 16 residues. Trimming stripped 8 bases from V and 0 bases from J, with 19 bases between. The CDR3 region has the DNA TGTGCCAGCGTAAGGGGGGGACTGCTGTACCAAGAGACCCAGTACTTC. Translation gives CASVRGGLLYQETQYF.

This clonotype was counted only a few times. V usage is TRBV5-1 and J usage is TRBJ2-7, with D tentatively TRBD1 or TRBD2 (5 bases each). The V and J ends lost 7 bases and 0 bases respectively, with 14 bases between them. There are 14 residues in the CDR3. Germline CDR1 reads SGHRS; CDR2 reads YFSETQ. DNA of the CDR3: TGCGCCAGCCGAGACAGCACTAGCTCCTACGAGCAGTACTTC. Translated, it gives CASRDSTSSYEQYF.

The CDR3 here is CASSFTAGRTYEQYF. CDR3 in DNA: TGTGCCAGCAGCTTTACGGCCGGCAGGACGTACGAGCAGTACTTC. The chain couples TRBV7-8 to TRBJ2-7; no reliable D call. V was cut by 3 bases and J by 4 bases, with 16 bases left in between. The CDR3 covers 15 residues. CDR1 and CDR2 from the germline V gene are SGHVS and FQNEAQ.

The chain is built from TRBV21-1 and TRBJ1-3. TRBV21-1 counts as a pseudogene. The CDR3 sequence is 14 residues long. The CDR3 nucleotides read TGTGCCACACGCCAACCGAGCTCTGGAAACACCATATATTTT. This gives the protein CATRQPSSGNTIYF.

This clonotype was found a few times. V usage is TRBV4-1 and J usage is TRBJ1-5; 10 positions match TRBD1. The length of the CDR3 is 18 residues. Germline V gives CDR1 MGHRA, CDR2 YSYEKL. V was pared by 1 base and J by 5 bases, with 11 bases of the junction left unmatched. CDR3 sequence reads: CASSQAFARDRGHQPQHF. The CDR3 DNA is TGCGCCAGCAGCCAAGCTTTTGCCCGGGACAGGGGTCATCAGCCCCAGCATTTT.

This rearrangement joins TRBV14 to TRBJ2-7; D remains ambiguous. Germline values: CDR1 SGHDN, CDR2 FVKESK. With 0 bases removed from V and 2 bases from J, the gap between germline ends came to 11 bases. This CDR3 has 15 amino acids. CDR3 in amino acids: CASSQEIRKTYEQYF. The CDR3 nucleotides read TGTGCCAGCAGCCAAGAAATCCGGAAAACCTACGAGCAGTACTTC.

This clonotype was recorded a few times. This rearrangement joins TRBV25-1 to TRBJ2-7; D remains ambiguous. Trimming pared 1 base from V and 4 bases from J, leaving 5 bases between. The V gene's germline CDR1 is MGHDK and CDR2 SYGVNS. This CDR3 comprises 12 residues. The CDR3: CASSEFQYEQYF. The CDR3 DNA sequence: TGTGCCAGCAGTGAATTCCAATACGAGCAGTACTTC.

The rearrangement joins TRBV9 to TRBJ2-5, with D possibly called TRBD1 or TRBD2 (5 bases each). Trimming removed 4 bases at V and 3 bases at J, with 19 bases between. There are 16 residues in the CDR3. The germline gives CDR1 SGDLS, CDR2 YYNGEE. The CDR3 loop is CASSPPWSGSEETQYF. For the CDR3, the DNA is TGTGCCAGCAGCCCTCCCTGGTCAGGGAGCGAAGAGACCCAGTACTTC. The variable domain in full, with the rest retrieved from reference TRBV9 and TRBJ2-5, is DSGVTQTPKHLITATGQRVTLRCSPRSGDLSVYWYQQSLDQGLQFLIQYYNGEERAKGNILERFSAQQFPDLHSELNLSSLELGDSALYFCASSPPWSGSEETQYFGPGTRLLVL.

Only a few counts were recorded for this clonotype. The chain combines TRBV5-1 with TRBJ2-7; 7 positions agree with TRBD1. V lost 6 bases, J lost 0 bases, and 15 bases stayed unmatched. Germline V lookup: CDR1 SGHRS, CDR2 YFSETQ. The length of the CDR3 is 17 residues. The CDR3 DNA reads TGCGCCAGCATTCGGGGACAGATTAGCGAGGCCTCCTACGAGCAGTACTTC. Protein sequence: CASIRGQISEASYEQYF.

This chain links TRBV2 with TRBJ2-1, with 9 bases fitting TRBD2. The V gene end was trimmed by 3 bases and the J gene end by 8 bases; junction bases not matched to a gene: 5. This CDR3 comprises 14 residues. Germline V gene lookup returns CDR1 SNHLY and CDR2 FYNNEI. The CDR3, as DNA: TGTGCCAGCAGTGAGCGGGGGGGCCAGGATGAGCAGTTCTTC. This codes for CASSERGGQDEQFF.